These 30 T cell receptor beta chains share one sample of origin, sequenced in a study of shared clonotypes between healthy human individuals. Produced via immunoSEQ multiplex PCR; TCRdb's table is partial and in-frame only. The table records hundreds of thousands of clones, nearly 98% of them present only once. Naive CD8 cells lacked CD45RO, underwent positive selection for CCR7 and left out terminally differentiated effector memory CD45RA+ cells. The sequenced sample was naive CD8+ T cells sorted from blood. These receptors all come from a man aged 25-40 years in good health.

The chain employs TRBV7-9 and TRBJ2-7, with a possible D match to TRBD2 (6 bases). This CDR3 is built from 14 residues. Per the germline V gene, CDR1 is SEHNR and CDR2 is FQNEAQ (reference sequence). The ends were cut back, 2 bases at V and 3 bases at J, with 11 bases in the middle. The CDR3 DNA reads TGTGCCAGCAGCTTATCCGTTAGCGGCTACGAGCAGTACTTC. Translated: CASSLSVSGYEQYF.

This clone was detected once. The chain uses TRBV7-6 and TRBJ2-7, with TRBD1 identical over 11 bases. The CDR3 runs 15 residues. J gave up 2 bases and V 6 bases, and 6 bases lay outside the gene matches. Germline loops: CDR1 SGHVS, CDR2 FNYEAQ. CDR3 in DNA: TGTGCCAGCAGTCGGACAGGGGGCCCAGCCTACGAGCAGTACTTC. Protein product: CASSRTGGPAYEQYF.

The J gene is TRBJ2-1, the V gene TRBV10-3; TRBD2 agrees at 7 bases. After removal of 8 bases from V and 4 bases from J, the junction contained 11 bases not matched to a gene. The CDR3 is 15 residues long. Germline values: CDR1 ENHRY, CDR2 SYGVKD. Here the CDR3 reads CAIWDPSGLYNEQFF. The CDR3 DNA reads as TGTGCCATCTGGGACCCTAGCGGACTATACAATGAGCAGTTCTTC.

The V call is TRBV7-9, the J call TRBJ1-1; 7 bases match TRBD1. The CDR3 loop spans 18 amino acids. J lost 1 base, V lost 4 bases, and 15 bases had no gene match. From germline, CDR1 is SEHNR and CDR2 FQNEAQ (reference sequence). The DNA for the CDR3 is TGTGCCAGCAGCTCGGGACAGCCTTTCGGTGGGGAGAACACTGAAGCTTTCTTT. It yields the protein CASSSGQPFGGENTEAFF.

The CDR3 DNA reads as TGTGCCAGCAGTTACTTGATCCTAGGAGAGCAGTACTTC. It encodes CASSYLILGEQYF. This sequence joins TRBV6-6 and TRBJ2-7, with D unclear. There are 13 residues in the CDR3. Germline V gene sequence: CDR1 MNHNY, CDR2 SVGAGI (reference sequence). The V gene lost 1 base and the J gene lost 7 bases, with 11 bases spanning the gap.

Concerning this clone: Other DNA sequences of this sample code for an identical CDR3. CDR3 amino acids: CASSFSPSYEQYF. For the CDR3, the DNA is TGTGCCAGCAGTTTTTCCCCCTCCTACGAGCAGTACTTC. This rearrangement joins TRBV27 to TRBJ2-7, with no clear D. Trimming pared 3 bases from V and 0 bases from J, leaving 6 bases between. The CDR3 runs to 13 residues. Germline assignment: CDR1 MNHEY and CDR2 SMNVEV (reference sequence).

This chain links TRBV9 with TRBJ2-7; 10 nucleotides align to TRBD2. Trimming took 0 bases from V and 5 from J; bases not matched to a gene: 5. Germline V CDR1 and CDR2: SGDLS, YYNGEE. This CDR3 has 15 amino acids. In DNA, the CDR3 is TGTGCCAGCAGCGTAGGTTCTAGCGGGAGCGACGAGCAGTACTTC. Amino acid sequence: CASSVGSSGSDEQYF. The complete variable domain, with remaining parts taken from reference TRBV9 and TRBJ2-7, reads DSGVTQTPKHLITATGQRVTLRCSPRSGDLSVYWYQQSLDQGLQFLIQYYNGEERAKGNILERFSAQQFPDLHSELNLSSLELGDSALYFCASSVGSSGSDEQYFGPGTRLTVT.

This chain links TRBV10-2 with TRBJ2-1, with 13 bases lining up with TRBD2. The CDR3 consists of 17 residues. The J segment lost 7 bases and the V segment lost 6 bases, leaving 12 bases of the junction unmatched. Per the germline V gene, CDR1 is WSHSY and CDR2 is SAAADI. In DNA form, the CDR3 reads TGCGCCAGCAGGCCCGGACTAGCGGGAGCCACGGGGAATGAGCAGTTCTTC. Protein sequence: CASRPGLAGATGNEQFF.

The genes are TRBV5-1 and TRBJ2-7; 9 nucleotides align to TRBD2. V lost 3 bases, J lost 3 bases, and 10 bases stayed unmatched. From germline, CDR1 is SGHRS and CDR2 YFSETQ. CDR3 length: 16 amino acids. The CDR3 DNA reads TGCGCCAGCAGCTGGAGCTCAGCGGGAGGTAGCTACGAGCAGTACTTC. This sequence encodes CASSWSSAGGSYEQYF.

V usage is TRBV5-1 and J usage is TRBJ2-7, with D hard to call. CDR3 length: 12 residues. V gave up 2 bases and J gave up 4 bases, with 7 bases separating them. Germline lookup yields CDR1 SGHRS and CDR2 YFSETQ. This CDR3 is CASSFEDYEQYF. The CDR3 nucleotides are TGCGCCAGCAGCTTTGAGGATTACGAGCAGTACTTC.

V gene TRBV9 combines with J gene TRBJ2-3; maybe TRBD2 (5 bases). V was cut by 0 bases and J by 3 bases, with 8 bases left in between. This CDR3 is built from 14 residues. CDR1 and CDR2 from the germline V gene are SGDLS and YYNGEE. This CDR3 is CASSVERLTDTQYF. As DNA, the CDR3 is TGTGCCAGCAGCGTAGAGCGGTTAACAGATACGCAGTATTTT.

The V call is TRBV7-8, the J call TRBJ2-7; 10 nucleotides align to TRBD1. The length of the CDR3 is 14 residues. Germline CDR1 and CDR2: SGHVS and FQNEAQ. The J segment lost 6 bases and the V segment lost 5 bases, leaving 7 bases of the junction unmatched. The CDR3 bases are TGTGCCAGCAGCCCCGGGACAGGGGATGTCGAGCAGTACTTC. It encodes CASSPGTGDVEQYF.

V and J are TRBV11-2 and TRBJ1-1, with TRBD1 matching over 10 bases. The CDR3 has 15 amino acids. Germline lookup yields CDR1 SGHAT and CDR2 FQNNGV. J was trimmed by 5 bases and V by 5 bases; bases with no gene match: 8. The CDR3 DNA follows: TGTGCCAGCAGCAAACCCGACAGGGGGCGAACTGAAGCTTTCTTT. As protein: CASSKPDRGRTEAFF.

The chain links TRBV6-5 to TRBJ2-7; no firm D call. This CDR3 spans 14 amino acids. Germline V gene data show CDR1 as MNHEY and CDR2 as SVGAGI. The germline V and J ends were trimmed by 4 bases and 7 bases, with 17 bases remaining between them. The DNA of the CDR3 is TGTGCCAGCAGTTCCCTGGAACTCCCGTTGGAGCAGTACTTC. Translation gives CASSSLELPLEQYF.

This chain uses TRBV2 with TRBJ1-1, with TRBD1 identical over 10 bases. The V gene end was trimmed by 9 bases and the J gene end by 7 bases; junction bases not matched to a gene: 11. CDR1 is SNHLY and CDR2 is FYNNEI in the germline V gene. The CDR3 spans 14 residues. The CDR3 sequence: CASTSGTGASEAFF. In DNA, the CDR3 is TGTGCCAGTACCTCCGGGACAGGGGCTAGTGAAGCTTTCTTT.

This clone was observed once. For the CDR3, the DNA is TGTGCCAGCAGTTGGCGGGAGTACACCGGGGAGCTGTTTTTT. Translated, it gives CASSWREYTGELFF. The chain combines TRBV27 with TRBJ2-2; 7 bases align to TRBD2. Germline V gives CDR1 MNHEY, CDR2 SMNVEV (reference sequence). The CDR3 has 14 residues. V lost 4 bases, J lost 3 bases, and 2 bases stayed unmatched.

The chain links TRBV5-4 to TRBJ2-7, with no clear D. The germline gives CDR1 SGHNT, CDR2 YYREEE (reference sequence). This CDR3 has 12 residues. Trimming removed 7 bases from V and 4 bases from J, with 12 bases in between. The CDR3 sequence is CASGNDGYEQYF. In DNA form, the CDR3 reads TGTGCCAGCGGCAATGATGGGTACGAGCAGTACTTC.

The chain carries TRBV28 and TRBJ2-7; TRBD2 aligns across 13 bases. The germline gives CDR1 MDHEN, CDR2 SYDVKM. Unmatched junction bases numbered 21, after V lost 5 bases and J lost 2 bases. The CDR3 consists of 21 residues. Here the CDR3 reads CASSIDDSLIVTSGRTYEQYF. The CDR3 DNA reads TGTGCCAGCAGTATTGATGATTCCCTGATTGTGACTAGCGGGAGGACCTACGAGCAGTACTTC.

The gene calls are TRBV7-9 and TRBJ2-5, with 12 nucleotides matching TRBD2. Germline V gene sequence: CDR1 SEHNR, CDR2 FQNEAQ (reference sequence). V lost 5 bases to trimming and J lost 3 bases; unmatched junction nucleotides: 7. The CDR3 is made up of 16 amino acids. The CDR3 region is CASSGGLAGLEETQYF. DNA of the CDR3: TGTGCCAGCAGCGGGGGACTAGCGGGTTTAGAAGAGACCCAGTACTTC.

This chain connects TRBV9 to TRBJ2-1; 8 bases are shared with TRBD1. The CDR3 has 12 residues. Germline values: CDR1 SGDLS, CDR2 YYNGEE. J was trimmed by 4 bases and V by 7 bases; bases with no gene match: 1. CDR3 bases: TGTGCCAGCGGACAGGGATACAATGAGCAGTTCTTC. The encoded protein is CASGQGYNEQFF.

This chain joins TRBV4-1 and TRBJ2-7, with D perhaps being TRBD1 or TRBD2 (5 bases each). V was clipped by 1 base and J by 3 bases, with 13 bases between them. The CDR3 length is 15 residues. CDR1 is MGHRA and CDR2 is YSYEKL in the germline V gene. The DNA for the CDR3 is TGCGCCAGCAGCCAAGTGGGGCATGGGAGCTACGAGCAGTACTTC. It codes for CASSQVGHGSYEQYF.

The rearrangement uses TRBV28 and TRBJ2-7; the D is unclear. This CDR3 region has 10 residues. Germline assignment: CDR1 MDHEN and CDR2 SYDVKM. V gave up 3 bases and J gave up 6 bases, with 3 bases separating them. CDR3 DNA: TGTGCCAGCAGTTTTTCCGAGCAGTACTTC. Translating it yields CASSFSEQYF.

This CDR3 reads CASSLEGEQFF. CDR3 bases: TGCGCCAGCAGCTTGGAGGGGGAGCAGTTCTTC. The chain recombines TRBV5-1 with TRBJ2-1, with D possibly matching TRBD1 (5 bases). The CDR3 has 11 amino acids. Trimming stripped 0 bases from V and 10 bases from J, with 5 bases between. In germline, CDR1 is SGHRS, CDR2 YFSETQ.

This chain uses TRBV6-5 with TRBJ2-2; D remains unclear. The CDR3 covers 14 residues. V lost 1 base and J 2 bases, leaving 5 bases between the germline ends. Per germline, CDR1 MNHEY and CDR2 SVGAGI. The CDR3 sequence is CASSYWVNTGELFF. The CDR3 coding sequence is TGTGCCAGCAGTTACTGGGTTAACACCGGGGAGCTGTTTTTT.

V and J are TRBV7-9 and TRBJ2-1, with 8 bases identical to TRBD2. After removal of 3 bases from V and 3 bases from J, the junction contained 4 bases not matched to a gene. This CDR3 has 15 amino acids. The germline gives CDR1 SEHNR, CDR2 FQNEAQ (reference sequence). CDR3 coding DNA: TGTGCCAGCAGCTTCCAAGCGGGAGACTACAATGAGCAGTTCTTC. Residues: CASSFQAGDYNEQFF.

The chain links TRBV29-1 to TRBJ2-7; D might be TRBD2 (5 bases). The germline CDR1 and CDR2 sequences are SQVTM and ANQGSEA. This CDR3 spans 11 amino acids. V gave up 5 bases and J gave up 4 bases, with 9 bases separating them. CDR3 in DNA: TGCAGCGTTATGCGGGCTTACGAGCAGTACTTC. Translating gives CSVMRAYEQYF.

The genes are TRBV4-3 and TRBJ1-4; 9 bases agree with TRBD1. The trim removed 1 base at V and 7 bases at J, leaving 7 bases unmatched. CDR1 is LGHNA and CDR2 is YSLEER in the germline V gene. The CDR3 sequence is 16 residues long. The CDR3 is CASSQVAQGAVEKLFF. CDR3 nucleotides: TGCGCCAGCAGCCAAGTAGCACAGGGGGCGGTTGAAAAACTGTTTTTT.

This chain joins TRBV20-1 and TRBJ2-1, with D uncertain. CDR1 DFQATT and CDR2 SNEGSKA come from the germline V gene (reference sequence). There are 11 residues in the CDR3. V lost 3 bases to trimming and J lost 6 bases, with 6 bases between them. This chain's CDR3 is CSARVINEQFF. DNA of the CDR3: TGCAGTGCTAGGGTGATCAATGAGCAGTTCTTC.

This clone has a single count. This chain connects TRBV10-3 to TRBJ2-7; tentatively, D is TRBD2 (6 bases). The germline gives CDR1 ENHRY, CDR2 SYGVKD. This CDR3 has 15 residues. Trimming cost V 10 bases and J 5 bases, with 24 bases left between them. The CDR3 loop reads CATKGTFPTPHEQYF. CDR3 DNA sequence: TGTGCCACCAAGGGGACTTTCCCTACCCCCCACGAGCAGTACTTC.

The chain is built from TRBV4-1 and TRBJ2-7; D may match TRBD1 or TRBD2 (5 bases each). CDR1 MGHRA and CDR2 YSYEKL come from the germline V gene. This CDR3 has 15 residues. Trimming removed 1 base at V and 3 bases at J, with 13 bases between. CDR3 sequence (DNA): TGCGCCAGCAGCCAAGGGGTCGGGGCCAACTACGAGCAGTACTTC. Its protein is CASSQGVGANYEQYF.